This T cell receptor beta chain stems from a study of cytomegalovirus exposure and HLA in healthy donors. Study information: Genotyping of 400 or so donors showed that 70% to 90% belonged to the Caucasian-associated ancestry cluster.

Researchers ran the PCR with 60 Vbeta and 13 Jbeta primers. Per the original data handling: Later, an analysis found about 80 million unique TCR beta chains, and roughly 9.9 million of these were shared. Repertoires were generated with immunoSEQ multiplex PCR, while TCRdb's copy carries only in-frame clones and drops some. That table gives V, J and clone size, and the DNA gave D and trimming. The sample records about 92,000 clones, roughly 80% being singletons. As regards this clone: As yet, its antigen is unknown.

Study conclusions and caveats: In a later analysis, common viral pathogens appeared linked to several of the most significant clusters. Association with HLA alleles at 0.05 false discovery rate was found for around 17,000 TCR beta sequences in a later analysis.

The CDR3 covers 12 residues. CDR1 and CDR2 from the germline V gene are SGHDT and YYEEEE. The germline V and J ends were trimmed by 4 bases and 6 bases, with 9 bases remaining between them. Sequenced input: PBMCs. The chain uses TRBV5-6 and TRBJ2-3; the D is unclear. The TCR sequence derives from a girl aged 2-9 years in good health and CMV-seropositive. The chain's CDR3 is CASSILRDTQYF. CDR3 DNA: TGTGCCAGCAGCATACTACGGGATACGCAGTATTTT. Using reference TRBV5-6 and TRBJ2-3 for the parts outside the CDR3, the full variable domain is DAGVTQSPTHLIKTRGQQVTLRCSPKSGHDTVSWYQQALGQGPQFIFQYYEEEERQRGNFPDRFSGHQFPNYSSELNVNALLLGDSALYLCASSILRDTQYFGPGTRLTVL.